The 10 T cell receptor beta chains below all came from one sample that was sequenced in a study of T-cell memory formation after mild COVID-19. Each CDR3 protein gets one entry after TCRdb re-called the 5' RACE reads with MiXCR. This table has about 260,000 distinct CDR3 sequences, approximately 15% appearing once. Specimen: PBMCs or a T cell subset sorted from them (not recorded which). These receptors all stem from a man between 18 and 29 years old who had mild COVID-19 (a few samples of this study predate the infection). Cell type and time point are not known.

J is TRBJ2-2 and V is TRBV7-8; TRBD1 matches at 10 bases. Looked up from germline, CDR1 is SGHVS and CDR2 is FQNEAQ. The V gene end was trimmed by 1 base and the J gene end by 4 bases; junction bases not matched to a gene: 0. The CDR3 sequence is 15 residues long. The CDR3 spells CASSLGDRGTGELFF. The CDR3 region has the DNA TGTGCCAGCAGCTTAGGGGACAGGGGCACCGGGGAGCTGTTTTTT. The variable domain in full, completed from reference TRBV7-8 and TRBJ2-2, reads GAGVSQSPRYKVAKRGQDVALRCDPISGHVSLFWYQQALGQGPEFLTYFQNEAQLDKSGLPSDRFFAERPEGSVSTLKIQRTQQEDSAVYLCASSLGDRGTGELFFGEGSRLTVL.

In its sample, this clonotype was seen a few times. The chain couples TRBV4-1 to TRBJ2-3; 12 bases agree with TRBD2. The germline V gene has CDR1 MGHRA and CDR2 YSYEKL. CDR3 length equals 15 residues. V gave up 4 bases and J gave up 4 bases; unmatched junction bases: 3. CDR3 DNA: TGCGCCAGCAGCCGCAGACTAGCGGGGGCAGATACGCAGTATTTT. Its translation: CASSRRLAGADTQYF.

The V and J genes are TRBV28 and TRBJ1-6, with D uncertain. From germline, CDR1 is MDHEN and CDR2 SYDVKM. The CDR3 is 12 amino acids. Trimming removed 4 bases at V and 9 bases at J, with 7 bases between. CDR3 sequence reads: CASSYSGSPLHF. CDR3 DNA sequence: TGTGCCAGCAGTTACAGTGGTTCACCCCTCCACTTT.

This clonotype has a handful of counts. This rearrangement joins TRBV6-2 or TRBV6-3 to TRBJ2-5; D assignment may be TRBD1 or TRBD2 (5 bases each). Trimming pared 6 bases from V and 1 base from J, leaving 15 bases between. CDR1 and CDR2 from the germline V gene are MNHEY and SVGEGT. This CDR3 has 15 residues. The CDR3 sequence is CASRPPRDGQETQYF. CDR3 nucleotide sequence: TGTGCCAGCAGGCCGCCCCGGGACGGCCAAGAGACCCAGTACTTC.

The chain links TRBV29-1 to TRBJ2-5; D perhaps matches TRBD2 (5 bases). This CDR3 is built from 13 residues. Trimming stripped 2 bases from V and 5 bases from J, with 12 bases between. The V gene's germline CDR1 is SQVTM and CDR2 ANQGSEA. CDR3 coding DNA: TGCAGCGTTGAAAGAGGGCGCATTGAGACCCAGTACTTC. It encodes CSVERGRIETQYF.

The CDR3 DNA follows: TGTGCCAGCAGTTACTCGTACGAGGGGGGAGAGCAGTTCTTC. Translation gives CASSYSYEGGEQFF. This chain uses TRBV6-5 with TRBJ2-1; either TRBD1 or TRBD2 may supply D (6 bases each). V was shortened by 0 bases and J by 10 bases, with 13 bases between the two germline ends. This CDR3 is built from 14 residues. Germline V gives CDR1 MNHEY, CDR2 SVGAGI.

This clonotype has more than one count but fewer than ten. For the CDR3, the DNA is TGCGCCAGCAGCCCAACCTGGAGCACTGAAGCTTTCTTT. Protein sequence: CASSPTWSTEAFF. V gene TRBV4-1 combines with J gene TRBJ1-1; no definite D call. CDR1 is MGHRA, CDR2 YSYEKL, per germline. The V end lost 4 bases, the J end lost 4 bases, and 10 bases lay between the germline ends. This CDR3 spans 13 amino acids.

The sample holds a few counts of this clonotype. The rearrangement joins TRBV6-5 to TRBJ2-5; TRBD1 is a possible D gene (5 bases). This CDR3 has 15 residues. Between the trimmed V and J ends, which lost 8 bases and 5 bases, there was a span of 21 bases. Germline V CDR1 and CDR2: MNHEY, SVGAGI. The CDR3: CASSRTQRIGETQYF. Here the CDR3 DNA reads TGTGCCAGCTCGCGGACACAAAGAATTGGGGAGACCCAGTACTTC.

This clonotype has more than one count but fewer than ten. Here the CDR3 reads CASRRTGGADTQYF. The CDR3 DNA is TGTGCCAGCAGGAGGACAGGGGGGGCAGATACGCAGTATTTT. The genes are TRBV6-5 and TRBJ2-3; the match to TRBD1 covers 10 bases. The CDR3 extends over 14 amino acids. Trimming took 6 bases from V and 4 from J; bases not matched to a gene: 4. Germline V gene sequence: CDR1 MNHEY, CDR2 SVGAGI.

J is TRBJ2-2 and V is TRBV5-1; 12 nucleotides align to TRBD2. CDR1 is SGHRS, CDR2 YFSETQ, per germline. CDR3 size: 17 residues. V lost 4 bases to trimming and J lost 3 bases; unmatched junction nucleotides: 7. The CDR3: CASSRQTSGGDTGELFF. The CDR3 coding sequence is TGCGCCAGCAGCCGACAGACTAGCGGGGGAGACACCGGGGAGCTGTTTTTT. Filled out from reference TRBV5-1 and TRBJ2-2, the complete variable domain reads KAGVTQTPRYLIKTRGQQVTLSCSPISGHRSVSWYQQTPGQGLQFLFEYFSETQRNKGNFPGRFSGRQFSNSRSEMNVSTLELGDSALYLCASSRQTSGGDTGELFFGEGSRLTVL.